This entry lists 9 T cell receptor beta chains sequenced from one sample in a study of beta chain features in type 1 diabetes. Of the isolated RNA, all was reverse transcribed, and so the sequenced material was expressed TCRB transcripts. Repertoires were generated with immunoSEQ multiplex PCR, while TCRdb's copy carries only in-frame clones and drops some. The table has over 500,000 clones, roughly a sixth seen once. The material sequenced was naive CD4+ T cells from blood. These receptors were collected from a man aged 18 to 35 in good health.

There are a few counts of this clone. The rearrangement uses TRBV7-2 and TRBJ2-7; D assignment may be TRBD1 or TRBD2 (5 bases each). The CDR3 has 17 amino acids. Germline assignment: CDR1 SGHTA and CDR2 FQGNSA. V was trimmed by 2 bases and J by 2 bases, leaving 19 bases between them. The CDR3 DNA sequence: TGTGCCAGCAGCTTACGGGGCCCGGACACGAATCCCTACGAGCAGTACTTC. Translating it yields CASSLRGPDTNPYEQYF.

About this clone itself: In the same sample, other DNA sequences code for this CDR3. The rearrangement links TRBV14 to TRBJ2-1; the D gene could be TRBD1 or TRBD2 (6 bases each). The CDR3 has 16 amino acids. V lost 4 bases and J 9 bases, leaving 22 bases between the germline ends. Per the germline V gene, CDR1 is SGHDN and CDR2 is FVKESK. The CDR3 DNA is TGTGCCAGCAGCCGTGGCAGGGGCGGAGTCGGGGGTGAGCAGTTCTTC. Its translation is CASSRGRGGVGGEQFF.

This clone turned up a few times. The rearrangement joins TRBV29-1 to TRBJ1-1; no clear D. CDR1 and CDR2 from the germline V gene are SQVTM and ANQGSEA. V lost 1 base and J lost 0, with 9 bases in between. The CDR3 loop spans 14 amino acids. Here the CDR3 DNA reads TGCAGCGTTGAAGGGCAGTACATGAACACTGAAGCTTTCTTT. Its protein product is CSVEGQYMNTEAFF.

This clone was detected ten times or more. The rearrangement joins TRBV18 to TRBJ2-6; D is ambiguous. The V gene lost 3 bases and the J gene lost 0 bases, with 9 bases spanning the gap. The CDR3 has 16 residues. Germline V gives CDR1 KGHSH, CDR2 LQKENI. CDR3 region: CASSPGWSSGANVLTF. The CDR3 DNA reads TGTGCCAGCTCACCCGGCTGGAGCTCTGGGGCCAACGTCCTGACTTTC. Full variable domain (remainder filled in from reference TRBV18 and TRBJ2-6): NAGVMQNPRHLVRRRGQEARLRCSPMKGHSHVYWYRQLPEEGLKFMVYLQKENIIDESGMPKERFSAEFPKEGPSILRIQQVVRGDSAAYFCASSPGWSSGANVLTFGAGSRLTVL.

The CDR3 reads CASHDPRAYEQYF. The CDR3 DNA reads as TGTGCCAGCCACGATCCTCGGGCATACGAGCAGTACTTC. This chain uses TRBV5-6 with TRBJ2-7; D is ambiguous. This CDR3 is 13 amino acids long. V was shortened by 7 bases and J by 4 bases, with 15 bases between the two germline ends. From germline, CDR1 is SGHDT and CDR2 YYEEEE.

Turning to this clone: Other DNA sequences within the sample encode an identical CDR3. This rearrangement joins TRBV18 to TRBJ2-7, with D perhaps matching TRBD2 (6 bases). Germline CDR1 KGHSH, CDR2 LQKENI. V gave up 0 bases and J gave up 1 base, with 7 bases separating them. The CDR3 is 14 amino acids. The CDR3 spells CASSPPGGSYEQYF. The CDR3 DNA reads TGTGCCAGCTCACCACCGGGGGGATCCTACGAGCAGTACTTC. Filled out from reference TRBV18 and TRBJ2-7, the complete variable domain reads NAGVMQNPRHLVRRRGQEARLRCSPMKGHSHVYWYRQLPEEGLKFMVYLQKENIIDESGMPKERFSAEFPKEGPSILRIQQVVRGDSAAYFCASSPPGGSYEQYFGPGTRLTVT.

With regard to this clone: Other nucleotide sequences from this sample produce the same CDR3. The V call is TRBV2, the J call TRBJ1-1; no clear D. The CDR3 has 12 residues. Trimming cost V 6 bases and J 5 bases, with 10 bases left between them. CDR1 and CDR2 (germline): SNHLY, FYNNEI. DNA of the CDR3: TGTGCCAGCAGGGAAAGCGGGACTGAAGCTTTCTTT. It specifies CASRESGTEAFF.

This chain uses TRBV6-5 with TRBJ2-7; D may be TRBD2 (6 bases). The CDR3 is 13 residues long. Trimming removed 11 bases at V and 0 bases at J, with 14 bases between. The V gene's germline CDR1 is MNHEY and CDR2 SVGAGI. The CDR3 nucleotides read TGTGCCCACCGCCGGGGGATCTCCTACGAGCAGTACTTC. Its protein product is CAHRRGISYEQYF.

This clone turned up a few times. The V and J genes are TRBV5-4 and TRBJ1-1; D remains ambiguous. Trimming took 3 bases from V and 5 from J, leaving 20 bases between them. The CDR3 contains 16 residues. CDR1 is SGHNT and CDR2 is YYREEE in the germline V gene (reference sequence). CDR3 in amino acids: CASSSERIKGGTEAFF. The CDR3 DNA reads as TGTGCCAGCAGCTCGGAGCGGATAAAAGGTGGGACTGAAGCTTTCTTT.